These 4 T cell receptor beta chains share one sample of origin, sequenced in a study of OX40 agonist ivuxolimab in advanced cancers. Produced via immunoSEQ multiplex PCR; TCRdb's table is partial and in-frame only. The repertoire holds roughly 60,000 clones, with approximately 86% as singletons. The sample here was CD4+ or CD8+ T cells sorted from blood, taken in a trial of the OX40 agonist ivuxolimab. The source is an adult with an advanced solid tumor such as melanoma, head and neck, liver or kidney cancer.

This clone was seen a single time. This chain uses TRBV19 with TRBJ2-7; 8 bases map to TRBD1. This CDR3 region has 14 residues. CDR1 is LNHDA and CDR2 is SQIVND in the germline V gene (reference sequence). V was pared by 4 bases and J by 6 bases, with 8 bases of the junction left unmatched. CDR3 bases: TGTGCCAGTAGTACCCCGACAGGGGTCGGCGAGCAGTACTTC. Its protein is CASSTPTGVGEQYF.

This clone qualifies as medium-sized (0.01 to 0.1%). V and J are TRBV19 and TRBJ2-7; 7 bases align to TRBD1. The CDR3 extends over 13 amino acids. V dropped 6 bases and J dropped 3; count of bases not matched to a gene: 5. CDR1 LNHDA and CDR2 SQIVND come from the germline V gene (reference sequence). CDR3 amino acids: CASSRDRFYEQYF. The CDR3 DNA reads TGTGCCAGTAGCCGGGACAGATTCTACGAGCAGTACTTC.

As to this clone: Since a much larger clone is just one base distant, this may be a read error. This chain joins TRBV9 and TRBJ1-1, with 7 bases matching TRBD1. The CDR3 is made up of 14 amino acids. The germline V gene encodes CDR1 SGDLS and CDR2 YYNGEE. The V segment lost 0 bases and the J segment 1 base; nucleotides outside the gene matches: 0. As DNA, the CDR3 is TGTGCCAGCAGCGTAGGGACAGGGAACACTGAAGCTTTCTTT. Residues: CASSVGTGNTEAFF.

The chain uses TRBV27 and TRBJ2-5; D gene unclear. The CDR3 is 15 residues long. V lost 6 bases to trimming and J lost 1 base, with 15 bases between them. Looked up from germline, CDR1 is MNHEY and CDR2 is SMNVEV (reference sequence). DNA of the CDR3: TGTGCCAGCAGCCCAGTCGACGGAAGCCAAGAGACCCAGTACTTC. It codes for CASSPVDGSQETQYF.